The 22 T cell receptor beta chains below all came from one sample that was sequenced in a study of OX40 agonist ivuxolimab in advanced cancers. Sequenced by immunoSEQ multiplex PCR; TCRdb stores in-frame clones only, minus some. The sample carries tens of thousands of clones, around 89% recorded once. The specimen comprised CD4+ or CD8+ T cells sorted from blood, sampled in a trial of the OX40 agonist ivuxolimab. The origin of the receptors is an adult with an advanced solid tumor such as melanoma, head and neck, liver or kidney cancer.

The chain uses TRBV19 and TRBJ2-7, with D maybe TRBD2 (5 bases). CDR1 is LNHDA, CDR2 SQIVND, per germline (reference sequence). The length of the CDR3 is 15 residues. Trimming shortened V by 3 bases and J by 1 base, and 13 bases separated the two germline ends. CDR3 loop: CASSINPPGSYEQYF. CDR3 nucleotides: TGTGCCAGTAGTATCAACCCGCCGGGGTCCTACGAGCAGTACTTC. The full variable domain, its missing parts supplied by reference TRBV19 and TRBJ2-7, is DGGITQSPKYLFRKEGQNVTLSCEQNLNHDAMYWYRQDPGQGLRLIYYSQIVNDFQKGDIAEGYSVSREKKESFPLTVTSAQKNPTAFYLCASSINPPGSYEQYFGPGTRLTVT.

The chain combines TRBV19 with TRBJ1-1, with TRBD1 identical over 8 bases. The germline V gene encodes CDR1 LNHDA and CDR2 SQIVND (reference sequence). Trimming took 8 bases from V and 5 from J; bases not matched to a gene: 4. This CDR3 region has 12 residues. The CDR3 loop is CASQRTGTEAFF. The CDR3 DNA is TGTGCCAGTCAACGGACAGGGACTGAAGCTTTCTTT.

The chain links TRBV30 to TRBJ2-7, with D unclear. Trimming cost V 0 bases and J 5 bases, with 8 bases left between them. In germline, CDR1 is GTSNPN, CDR2 SVGIG (reference sequence). This CDR3 region has 12 residues. The CDR3 DNA is TGTGCCTGGAGTGTGTATGAAGACGAGCAGTACGTC. It specifies CAWSVYEDEQYV.

This chain joins TRBV15 and TRBJ2-7, with D possibly TRBD2 on 5 matching bases. V was pared by 0 bases and J by 0 bases, with 12 bases between. CDR3 size: 16 residues. Per the germline V gene, CDR1 is LNHNV and CDR2 is YYDKDF (reference sequence). The CDR3 DNA reads TGTGCCACCAGCAGAGATGAGACGGGAAGCTCCTACGAGCAGTACTTC. As protein: CATSRDETGSSYEQYF.

The chain joins TRBV28 to TRBJ1-1; 9 bases line up with TRBD1. The CDR3 has 14 amino acids. V lost 6 bases to trimming and J lost 3 bases; unmatched junction nucleotides: 5. Germline CDR1 is MDHEN and CDR2 is SYDVKM. The CDR3 coding sequence is TGTGCCAGCAGACAGACAGGGGGGGACACTGAAGCTTTCTTT. As protein: CASRQTGGDTEAFF.

The J gene is TRBJ2-3, the V gene TRBV30, with D perhaps matching TRBD2 (7 bases). V lost 5 bases and J 6 bases, leaving 18 bases between the germline ends. Germline lookup yields CDR1 GTSNPN and CDR2 SVGIG (reference sequence). CDR3 size: 14 residues. The CDR3 coding sequence is TGTGCCTGGGACAAAGGGGGAGGGCCGGATACGCAGTATTTT. Its translation is CAWDKGGGPDTQYF.

This chain joins TRBV7-8 and TRBJ1-3; 8 bases align to TRBD1. Germline lookup yields CDR1 SGHVS and CDR2 FQNEAQ. This CDR3 is built from 15 residues. The V gene end was trimmed by 4 bases and the J gene end by 4 bases; junction bases not matched to a gene: 6. DNA for the CDR3: TGTGCCAGCAGCTCGCAGGGGGCGCGGGGAAACACCATATATTTT. Translation gives CASSSQGARGNTIYF.

The rearrangement links TRBV6-1 to TRBJ1-3, with D perhaps TRBD1 (6 bases). Germline values: CDR1 MNHNS, CDR2 SASEGT. Trimming removed 4 bases at V and 4 bases at J, with 20 bases between. CDR3 length: 17 residues. The CDR3 sequence is CASSGGHRDTGGNTIYF. The CDR3 DNA reads as TGTGCCAGCAGTGGGGGACATCGGGACACCGGCGGAAACACCATATATTTT.

This clone was found a few times. J is TRBJ2-3 and V is TRBV6-1; D possibly matches TRBD1 or TRBD2 (6 bases each). Trimming shortened V by 1 base and J by 0 bases, and 8 bases separated the two germline ends. The CDR3 runs to 15 residues. Germline V gene data show CDR1 as MNHNS and CDR2 as SASEGT. The CDR3 spells CASSEGGGSTDTQYF. The CDR3, as DNA: TGTGCCAGCAGTGAAGGAGGGGGGAGCACAGATACGCAGTATTTT.

The rearrangement links TRBV5-6 to TRBJ1-5; 8 bases are a match to TRBD1. V shed 1 base, J shed 6 bases, and the junction held 6 bases outside the gene matches. The length of the CDR3 is 15 residues. Looked up from germline, CDR1 is SGHDT and CDR2 is YYEEEE. The CDR3 DNA reads as TGTGCCAGCAGCTTGCGACAGGGGATAGGTCAGCCCCAGCATTTT. Its protein is CASSLRQGIGQPQHF.

This clone has just a few counts. The genes are TRBV2 and TRBJ1-2; the D gene is possibly TRBD1 (5 bases). The CDR3 covers 11 residues. CDR1 and CDR2 from the germline V gene are SNHLY and FYNNEI. Between the trimmed V and J ends, which lost 11 bases and 5 bases, there was a span of 12 bases. CDR3 region: CAYRQKYGYTF. CDR3 bases: TGTGCCTATCGACAGAAGTATGGCTACACCTTC.

The chain recombines TRBV4-1 with TRBJ2-2; perhaps TRBD2 as D (5 bases). V dropped 6 bases and J dropped 3 bases, with 14 bases sitting between them. CDR1 is MGHRA, CDR2 YSYEKL, per germline. This CDR3 spans 15 amino acids. CDR3 loop: CASSQSGSHTGELFF. The CDR3, as DNA: TGCGCCAGCAGTCAGTCTGGGAGCCACACCGGGGAGCTGTTTTTT.

The chain recombines TRBV21-1 with TRBJ1-1. TRBV21-1 is noted as a pseudogene. CDR3 length equals 17 residues. The CDR3 is CASSKGGTITSDTEAFF. CDR3 coding DNA: TGTGCCAGCAGCAAAGGGGGGACTATTACCTCTGACACTGAAGCTTTCTTT.

The chain employs TRBV6-5 and TRBJ2-1; D is possibly TRBD1 or TRBD2 (5 bases each). Germline lookup yields CDR1 MNHEY and CDR2 SVGAGI. The CDR3 covers 14 residues. The germline V and J ends were trimmed by 7 bases and 3 bases, with 13 bases remaining between them. The CDR3 loop reads CASTGLASYNEQFF. The CDR3, as DNA: TGTGCCAGCACGGGGCTAGCTAGCTACAATGAGCAGTTCTTC.

V gene TRBV5-6 combines with J gene TRBJ1-2; possible D gene TRBD1, 6 bases. V was trimmed by 4 bases and J by 7 bases, leaving 11 bases between them. CDR3 length: 12 residues. CDR1 is SGHDT, CDR2 YYEEEE, per germline. The CDR3 loop reads CASSPTGSGYTF. The CDR3 bases are TGTGCCAGCAGCCCAACAGGGAGTGGCTACACCTTC.

This clone was recorded only once. J is TRBJ1-1 and V is TRBV5-1; D remains unclear. The CDR3 loop spans 14 amino acids. CDR1 and CDR2 (germline): SGHRS, YFSETQ. V was trimmed by 0 bases and J by 4 bases, leaving 10 bases between them. In DNA form, the CDR3 reads TGCGCCAGCAGCTTGGAGGCAGCTACCACTGAAGCTTTCTTT. Protein: CASSLEAATTEAFF.

This clone was picked up a small number of times. In DNA form, the CDR3 reads TGCAGCGTGGTGTTACAGGCCACTGAAGCTTTCTTT. This codes for CSVVLQATEAFF. The rearrangement links TRBV29-1 to TRBJ1-1, with D perhaps matching TRBD1 (5 bases). The CDR3 has 12 amino acids. V lost 6 bases to trimming and J lost 4 bases, with 12 bases between them. CDR1 SQVTM and CDR2 ANQGSEA come from the germline V gene.

This chain connects TRBV7-8 to TRBJ2-2; 7 positions match TRBD2. Germline CDR1 is SGHVS and CDR2 is FQNEAQ. The CDR3 contains 16 residues. J lost 4 bases, V lost 1 base, and 6 bases had no gene match. The CDR3 loop is CASSLGAGERTGELFF. The CDR3 DNA sequence: TGTGCCAGCAGCTTAGGGGCGGGAGAGCGCACCGGGGAGCTGTTTTTT. Full variable domain (remainder filled in from reference TRBV7-8 and TRBJ2-2): GAGVSQSPRYKVAKRGQDVALRCDPISGHVSLFWYQQALGQGPEFLTYFQNEAQLDKSGLPSDRFFAERPEGSVSTLKIQRTQQEDSAVYLCASSLGAGERTGELFFGEGSRLTVL.

The CDR3 DNA reads TGTGCCAGCAGTTTATACGGGGGCGGCAATCAGCCCCAGCATTTT. Residues: CASSLYGGGNQPQHF. V is TRBV27 and J is TRBJ1-5, with a possible D match to TRBD1 (6 bases). This CDR3 is 15 amino acids long. V lost 1 base and J lost 2, with 9 bases in between. Germline V lookup: CDR1 MNHEY, CDR2 SMNVEV (reference sequence).

The CDR3 here is CASSLEQGANYGYTF. The CDR3, as DNA: TGTGCCAGCAGCTTAGAACAGGGGGCGAACTATGGCTACACCTTC. The V call is TRBV11-2, the J call TRBJ1-2; 9 nucleotides agree with TRBD1. With 0 bases clipped from V and 2 bases from J, the junction kept 1 base outside the gene matches. CDR1 and CDR2 (germline): SGHAT, FQNNGV. CDR3 size: 15 residues. Based on the CDR3 plus reference TRBV11-2 and TRBJ1-2, the full variable domain is EAGVAQSPRYKIIEKRQSVAFWCNPISGHATLYWYQQILGQGPKLLIQFQNNGVVDDSQLPKDRFSAERLKGVDSTLKIQPAKLEDSAVYLCASSLEQGANYGYTFGSGTRLTVV.

This clone was found once. At one end, the junction sequence differs from germline, possibly due to a read error. J is TRBJ2-3 and V is TRBV7-7; 9 bases agree with TRBD1. Germline CDR1 is SSHAT and CDR2 is FNYEAQ (reference sequence). The CDR3 is 15 amino acids. In DNA, the CDR3 is TGTGCTAGCAGCTTTGGGACAGGGTTCACAGATACGCAGTATTTT. It codes for CASSFGTGFTDTQYF.

The chain has TRBV28 and TRBJ1-1; D is uncertain. There are 13 residues in the CDR3. V was pared by 1 base and J by 10 bases, with 13 bases between. Germline V gene data show CDR1 as MDHEN and CDR2 as SYDVKM. CDR3 protein: CASSLFPREGAFF. CDR3 nucleotides: TGTGCCAGCAGTTTATTTCCGAGGGAGGGAGCTTTCTTT.